The following is a T cell receptor (beta chain) sequence with its context. Original methodology: The authors estimated nucleated cell counts from reference gene primer amplification. Generated by immunoSEQ multiplex PCR, the TCRdb table keeps only in-frame clones and is missing some. Clone size and the V and J calls come from that table; the DNA yielded D and trimming. The sample lists tens of thousands of clones; just under 85% were seen once. The data stem from a study of blood T cell repertoires in COVID-19. Study-level information: The United States, Italy and Spain supplied acute and convalescent COVID-19 samples. PBMCs, B-cell-depleted T cells, or T cells provided the cDNA or gDNA that made up the material.

In germline, CDR1 is MGHDK, CDR2 SYGVNS. The CDR3 consists of 17 residues. Deletions cut 1 base from V and 0 bases from J, with 13 bases between. This receptor was obtained from a man between 65 and 79 years old with acute or convalescent COVID-19. Sequenced sample: peripheral blood. The chain joins TRBV25-1 to TRBJ2-4; D is uncertain. The CDR3 DNA sequence: TGTGCCAGCAGTGAATTCGGCGGTGCTCTAGCCAAAAACATTCAGTACTTC. This codes for CASSEFGGALAKNIQYF.